This is a list of T cell receptor beta chains from one sample in a study of cytomegalovirus exposure and HLA in healthy donors. Sequencing used immunoSEQ multiplex PCR; TCRdb keeps in-frame clones, though not all of them. The table shows over 200,000 clones, with around 80% occurring only once. Sequencing was carried out using PBMCs. These receptors were taken from a male donor in good health and CMV-seronegative. Each CDR3 is given with its conserved first and last residue.

length: 13; V: TRBV7-9; CDR3: CSSSLGGNTEAFF
length: 15; V: TRBV6-6; CDR3: CASSPGQGVSYEQYF
length: 15; V: TRBV5-1; CDR3: CASSLGHILNTEAFF
length: 17; V: TRBV19; CDR3: CASSFRVGLAGFNEQFF
length: 15; V: TRBV10-3; CDR3: CAISGESTHNYEQYF
length: 16; V: TRBV18; CDR3: CASSPNGGASGNTIYF
length: 13; V: TRBV9; CDR3: CASSESTGQEAFF
length: 15; V: TRBV27; CDR3: CASSLKRGLGEKLFF
length: 16; V: TRBV27; CDR3: CASSLTSRPSTDTQYF
length: 13; V: TRBV25-1; CDR3: CASSEAPTYEQYF
length: 16; V: TRBV4-1; CDR3: CASSQGLAAPYYEQYF
length: 13; V: TRBV6-6; CDR3: CASSQISNQPQHF
length: 15; V: TRBV28; CDR3: CASRIDSRWTGELFF
length: 15; V: TRBV7-8; CDR3: CASSLPPGRRNEQFF
length: 15; V: TRBV18; CDR3: CASSPTGTGPYEQYF
length: 13; V: TRBV6-5; CDR3: CASSPRLGTSEFF
length: 19; V: TRBV5-1; CDR3: CASSLSGQGAWANTGELFF
length: 15; V: TRBV18; CDR3: CASSPPGAGMNIQYF
length: 17; V: TRBV18; CDR3: CASSPAERLASTYEQYF
length: 16; V: TRBV29-1; CDR3: CSVADRGRLGNYEQYF
length: 14; V: TRBV19; CDR3: CASSRKRDAYEQYF
length: 18; V: TRBV5-1; CDR3: CASSLSTSGGGSSDTQYF
length: 14; V: TRBV6-6; CDR3: CASSYLGQGDGYTF
length: 14; V: TRBV9; CDR3: CASSVSKANSPLHF
length: 17; V: TRBV19; CDR3: CASSPALASSSYNEQFF
length: 15; V: TRBV13; CDR3: CASSPRQGRGTEAFF
length: 14; V: TRBV19; CDR3: CASRLAGGAGELFF
length: 17; V: TRBV5-5; CDR3: CASSGQGAPLTNEKLFF
length: 15; V: TRBV19; CDR3: CASSIGLNRATEAFF
length: 15; V: TRBV25-1; CDR3: CASSDSSEEVQPQHF
length: 13; V: TRBV28; CDR3: CASSLGTEAGYTF
length: 15; V: TRBV7-3; CDR3: CASSLTMAGAETQYF
length: 17; V: TRBV5-1; CDR3: CASSLGEKTGVNTEAFF
length: 15; V: TRBV27; CDR3: CASSSTVLAKNIQYF
length: 12; V: TRBV5-1; CDR3: CASSLGGYEQYF
length: 15; V: TRBV19; CDR3: CASSPLAGGPGEQYF
length: 15; V: TRBV19; CDR3: CASSTDRAWGYEQYF
length: 15; V: TRBV6-4; CDR3: CASSLALSSYNEQFF
length: 16; V: TRBV29-1; CDR3: CSVRRAGGPSYNEQFF
length: 11; V: TRBV29-1; CDR3: CTGRGNTEAFF
length: 12; V: TRBV28; CDR3: CASRWDREKLFF
length: 14; V: TRBV7-9; CDR3: CASSLRGSNSPLHF
length: 12; V: TRBV6-5; CDR3: CAVGGEANEQFF
length: 12; V: TRBV29-1; CDR3: CSADKMNTEAFF
length: 17; V: TRBV28; CDR3: CASRPGDRGSGANVLTF
length: 13; V: TRBV5-4; CDR3: CAARRDSFYEQYF
length: 11; V: TRBV27; CDR3: CASSFRETQYF
length: 17; V: TRBV18; CDR3: CASSPPFGHDSYNEQFF
length: 13; V: TRBV10-3; CDR3: CAISGGGGNTIYF
length: 13; V: TRBV7-9; CDR3: CASSFPGVDTQYF
length: 15; V: TRBV7-8; CDR3: CASSLGAPNTGELFF
length: 15; V: TRBV7-8; CDR3: CASTLTRSSYNEQFF
length: 13; V: TRBV6-1; CDR3: CASLGGPKDTQYF